This T cell receptor (beta chain) was observed in a study of shared clonotypes between healthy human individuals. Authors' methods: ImmunoSEQ only sent back junction sequences with no quality scores, so filtering was done differently. TCRdb's copy holds only in-frame clones and misses some; the assay was immunoSEQ multiplex PCR. The V and J calls and clone size come from that table; D and trimming were worked out from the DNA. Here the sample spans millions of clones, roughly 95% being singletons. This sequence originates from a man aged 18 to 30 in good health. Sequenced input: naive CD4+ T cells sorted from blood. Regarding subset: CD45RA+ positively selected.

As DNA, the CDR3 is TGCGCCAGCAGCTTGGGGAACAGGGAACTCTACGAGCAGTACTTC. This gives the protein CASSLGNRELYEQYF. This chain links TRBV5-1 with TRBJ2-7; D possibly corresponds to TRBD1 (6 bases). Germline V lookup: CDR1 SGHRS, CDR2 YFSETQ. CDR3 size: 15 residues. Trimming took off 0 bases at V and 3 bases at J, with 13 bases between the two ends.